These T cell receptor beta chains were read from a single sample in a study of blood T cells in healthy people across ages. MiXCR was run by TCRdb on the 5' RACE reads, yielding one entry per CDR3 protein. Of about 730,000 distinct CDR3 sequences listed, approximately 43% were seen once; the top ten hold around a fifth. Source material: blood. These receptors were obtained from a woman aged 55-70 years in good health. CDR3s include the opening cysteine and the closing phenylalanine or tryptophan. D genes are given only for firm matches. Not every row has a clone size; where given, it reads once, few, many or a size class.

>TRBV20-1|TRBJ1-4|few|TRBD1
TGCAGTCCGGACAGGGTCGGGGAAAAACTGTTTTTT
CSPDRVGEKLFF
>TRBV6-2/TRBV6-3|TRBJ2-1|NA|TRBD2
TGTGCCAGCGGGATAGCGGGTTTTGGGCAGTTCTTC
CASGIAGFGQFF
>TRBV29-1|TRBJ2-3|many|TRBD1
TGCAGCGGGCGACAGGGGTTTACAGATACGCAGTATTTT
CSGRQGFTDTQYF
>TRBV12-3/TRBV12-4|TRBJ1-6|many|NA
TGTGCCAGCAACAACAGGGAGAATTCACCCCTCCACTTT
CASNNRENSPLHF
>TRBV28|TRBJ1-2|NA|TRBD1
TGTGCCAGCAGTGGACAGGGGGCGGGCTACACCTTC
CASSGQGAGYTF
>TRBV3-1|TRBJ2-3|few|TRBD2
TGTGCCAGCAGCTGGACTAGCGGGGGGGGCACAGATACGCAGTATTTT
CASSWTSGGGTDTQYF
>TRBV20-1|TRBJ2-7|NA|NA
TGCAGTGCTAGAGATCAGGGCGGAATCACCTACGAGCAGTACTTC
CSARDQGGITYEQYF
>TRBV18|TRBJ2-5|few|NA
TGTGCCAGCTCACCTCTAGCGAGCGAGACCCAGTACTTC
CASSPLASETQYF
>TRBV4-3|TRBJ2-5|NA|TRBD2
TGCGCCAGCAGCCAAGACTCTCTAGCGGGAGGGTGGAATGAGCAGTACTTC
CASSQDSLAGGWNEQYF
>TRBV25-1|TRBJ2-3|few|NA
TGTGCCAGCAGTGGGGGGGTTAGCACAGATACGCAGTATTTT
CASSGGVSTDTQYF
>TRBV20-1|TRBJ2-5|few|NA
TGCAGTGCTAGACGGGACCGTTTCCAAGAGACCCAGTACTTC
CSARRDRFQETQYF
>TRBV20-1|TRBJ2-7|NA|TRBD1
TGCAGTGCCCGAGAGACAGGGAACGAGCAGTACTTC
CSARETGNEQYF
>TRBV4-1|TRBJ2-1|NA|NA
TGCGCCAGCAGCCAACCTACAAGGGTAGCCTACAATGAGCAGTTCTTC
CASSQPTRVAYNEQFF
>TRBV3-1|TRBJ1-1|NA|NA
TGTGCCAGCAGCCAAGAAAGCAGTCCCCACCCGACTTTCTTT
CASSQESSPHPTFF
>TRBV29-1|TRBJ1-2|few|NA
TGCAGCGTTAGAACAGGTACCGGTTATGGCTACACCTTC
CSVRTGTGYGYTF
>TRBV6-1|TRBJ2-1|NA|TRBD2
TGTGCCAGCAGTGAAGCACTAGCGGGCTACAATGAGCAGTTCTTC
CASSEALAGYNEQFF
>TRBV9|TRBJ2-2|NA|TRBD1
TGTGCCAGCAGCTCGACGGGACAGCTCACCGGGGAGCTGTTTTTT
CASSSTGQLTGELFF
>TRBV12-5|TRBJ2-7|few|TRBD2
TGTGCTAGTGGCCCTTCCGGGACTAGCGGCGAGCAGTACTTC
CASGPSGTSGEQYF
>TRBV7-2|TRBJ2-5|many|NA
TGTGCCAGCAGCCCGCTGAGGAACAGGGAGACCCAGTACTTC
CASSPLRNRETQYF
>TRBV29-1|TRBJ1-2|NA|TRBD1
TGCAGCGTTGAACGGTCTGGACAGGGAGACTATGGCTACACCTTC
CSVERSGQGDYGYTF
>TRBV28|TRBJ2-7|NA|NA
TGTGCAAGCACGTCTTTCAGCTACGAGCAGTACTTC
CASTSFSYEQYF
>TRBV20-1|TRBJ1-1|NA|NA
TGCAGTGCTAGAGATCCGACAGCGGTTATGGGCACTGAAGCTTTCTTT
CSARDPTAVMGTEAFF
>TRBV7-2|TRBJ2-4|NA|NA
TGTGCCAGCAGCTCGCCCGAAAACATTCAGTACTTC
CASSSPENIQYF
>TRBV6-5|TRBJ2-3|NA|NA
TGTGCCAGCAGTTACTCGGCGCCACACAGCATAGATACGCAGTATTTT
CASSYSAPHSIDTQYF
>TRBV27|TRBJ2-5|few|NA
TGTGCCAGCAGTTTATCGCTTCAAGGGGGTGGCCAGAGGTCTCTCCGAGAGACCCAGTACTTC
CASSLSLQGGGQRSLRETQYF
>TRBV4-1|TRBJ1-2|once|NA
TGCGCCAGCAGCCAAGATCTTTCTTTCGGTCTTCTCAATGGCTACACCTTC
CASSQDLSFGLLNGYTF
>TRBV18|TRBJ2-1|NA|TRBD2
TGTGCCAGCTCTCGGACTAGCGGGAGGACCAATGAGCAGTTCTTC
CASSRTSGRTNEQFF
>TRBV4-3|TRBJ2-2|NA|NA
TGCGCCAGCAGCCAAGAACAGGCGACGAACACCGGGGAGCTGTTTTTT
CASSQEQATNTGELFF
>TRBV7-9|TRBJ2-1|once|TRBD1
TGTGCCAGCAGTTACCGGGACAGGATTACCAATGAGCAGTTCTTC
CASSYRDRITNEQFF
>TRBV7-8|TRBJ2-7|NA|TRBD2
TGTGCCAGCAGCTCCAGACTAGCGGGGGGCGATACCTACGAGCAGTACTTC
CASSSRLAGGDTYEQYF
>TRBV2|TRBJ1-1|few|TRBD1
TGTGCCAGCTACGGACAGGCGAACACTGAAGCTTTCTTT
CASYGQANTEAFF
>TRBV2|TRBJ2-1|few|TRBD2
TGTGCCAGCAGTACGACTAGCGGAGGCAATGAGCAGTTCTTC
CASSTTSGGNEQFF
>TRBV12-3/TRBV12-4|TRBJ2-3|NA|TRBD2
TGTGCCAGCAGCGAGATCGGGACTAGCGTTACAGATACGCAGTATTTT
CASSEIGTSVTDTQYF
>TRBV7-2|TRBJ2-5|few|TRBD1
TGTGCCAGCAGTTTAGTGGCAGGGGGCGGAGGGGAGACCCAGTACTTC
CASSLVAGGGGETQYF
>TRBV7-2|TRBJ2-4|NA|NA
TGTGCCAGCAGCTTATTCGGCAGGGGCAATGAGCAGTACTTC
CASSLFGRGNEQYF
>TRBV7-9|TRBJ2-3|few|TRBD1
TGTGCCAGCAGTCGGGACAGAGATACGCAGTATTTT
CASSRDRDTQYF
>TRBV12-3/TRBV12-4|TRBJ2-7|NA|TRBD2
TGTGCCAGCAGACGGACTAGCGGCGCCTACGAGCAGTACTTC
CASRRTSGAYEQYF
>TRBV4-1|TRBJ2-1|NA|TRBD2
TGCGCCAGCAGCCAACGAGCGGGGGGGCTTCCTGAGCAGTTCTTC
CASSQRAGGLPEQFF
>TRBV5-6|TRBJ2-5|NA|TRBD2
TGTGCCAGCAGCTTCAGCCCGGGACTAGCGGGACAAGAGACCCAGTACTTC
CASSFSPGLAGQETQYF
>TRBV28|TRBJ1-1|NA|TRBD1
TGTGCCAGCATTCCCGGACAGGGGATCACTGAAGCTTTCTTT
CASIPGQGITEAFF